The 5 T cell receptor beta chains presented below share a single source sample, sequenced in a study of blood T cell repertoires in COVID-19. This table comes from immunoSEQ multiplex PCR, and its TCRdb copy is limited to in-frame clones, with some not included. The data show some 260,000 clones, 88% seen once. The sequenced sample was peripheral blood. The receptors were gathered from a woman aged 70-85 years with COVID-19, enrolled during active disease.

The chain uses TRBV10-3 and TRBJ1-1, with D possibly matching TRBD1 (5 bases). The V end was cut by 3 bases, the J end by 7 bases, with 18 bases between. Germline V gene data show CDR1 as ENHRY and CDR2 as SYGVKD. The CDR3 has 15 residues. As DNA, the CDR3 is TGTGCCATCAGTGATATCCCCAAGACAGTAAATGAAGCTTTCTTT. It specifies CAISDIPKTVNEAFF.

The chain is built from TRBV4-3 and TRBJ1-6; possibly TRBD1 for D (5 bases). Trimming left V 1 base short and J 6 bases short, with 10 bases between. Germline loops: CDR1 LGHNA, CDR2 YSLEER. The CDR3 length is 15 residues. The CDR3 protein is CASSQAERGNSPLHF. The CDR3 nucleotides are TGCGCCAGCAGCCAAGCTGAAAGGGGTAATTCACCCCTCCACTTT.

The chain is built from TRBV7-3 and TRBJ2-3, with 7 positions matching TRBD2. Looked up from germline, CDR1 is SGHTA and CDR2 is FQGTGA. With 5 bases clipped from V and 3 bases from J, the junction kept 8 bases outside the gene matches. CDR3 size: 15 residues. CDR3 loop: CASSSGLVKTDTQYF. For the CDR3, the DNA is TGTGCCAGCAGCAGCGGACTAGTCAAGACAGATACGCAGTATTTT.

CDR3 amino acids: CASSYSASNEKLFF. CDR3 coding DNA: TGTGCCAGCAGTTACTCGGCTTCCAATGAAAAACTGTTTTTT. V and J are TRBV6-5 and TRBJ1-4; unclear D gene. The germline V gene has CDR1 MNHEY and CDR2 SVGAGI. V was cut by 0 bases and J by 5 bases, with 7 bases left in between. The CDR3 has 14 amino acids.

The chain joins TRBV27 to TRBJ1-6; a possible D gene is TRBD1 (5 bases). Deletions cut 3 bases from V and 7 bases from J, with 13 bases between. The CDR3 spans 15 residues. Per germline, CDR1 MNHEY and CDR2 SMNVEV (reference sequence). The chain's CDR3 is CASSFGDSENSPLHF. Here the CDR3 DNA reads TGTGCCAGCAGTTTTGGCGACAGCGAAAATTCACCCCTCCACTTT.